This is a list of T cell receptor beta chains from one sample in a study of blood T cells in healthy people across ages. A single record per CDR3 protein comes from TCRdb applying MiXCR to the 5' RACE reads. In the table there are approximately 1.5 million distinct CDR3 sequences, 34% of which are singletons. Source material: blood. The receptors here all came from a woman aged 25 to 45 in good health. Each CDR3 is given with its conserved first and last residue. The D gene is left open where the match is weak. Where a row states a size, it is once, few, many or the class of an expanded clone; other rows omit it.

>few|TRBJ1-5|TRBV5-5|16|NA
CASSSNAGIVHQPQHF
TGTGCCAGCAGCTCAAATGCAGGGATAGTCCATCAGCCCCAGCATTTT
>many|TRBJ2-6|TRBV7-3|15|NA
CASSAAGRGANVLTF
TGTGCCAGCAGCGCCGCCGGGCGTGGGGCCAACGTCCTGACTTTC
>few|TRBJ1-5|TRBV9|17|NA
CASSVDHGSYSNQPQHF
TGTGCCAGCAGCGTAGATCACGGGAGTTATAGCAATCAGCCCCAGCATTTT
>NA|TRBJ2-5|TRBV9|14|NA
CASSVEVREETQYF
TGTGCCAGCAGCGTAGAGGTCAGGGAAGAGACCCAGTACTTC
>many|TRBJ2-3|TRBV5-6|15|TRBD1
CASSSGTGGRDTQYF
TGTGCCAGCAGCTCCGGGACAGGGGGACGGGATACGCAGTATTTT
>few|TRBJ1-6|TRBV20-1|17|NA
CSARDIGEGSYNSPLHF
TGCAGTGCTAGAGATATCGGGGAAGGCTCCTATAATTCACCCCTCCACTTT
>NA|TRBJ1-2|TRBV12-3/TRBV12-4|13|NA
CASRGVQNYGYTF
TGTGCCAGCAGGGGGGTACAGAACTATGGCTACACCTTC
>many|TRBJ2-5|TRBV29-1|15|TRBD1
CSVGATGGRIETQYF
TGCAGCGTGGGGGCGACAGGGGGGCGGATTGAGACCCAGTACTTC
>NA|TRBJ2-5|TRBV11-3|13|NA
CASSFDSGGLQYF
TGTGCCAGCAGCTTTGACTCGGGGGGCCTCCAGTACTTC
>NA|TRBJ2-5|TRBV11-2|16|TRBD1
CASSTTMTGPRETQYF
TGTGCCAGCAGCACTACCATGACAGGGCCTCGAGAGACCCAGTACTTC
>NA|TRBJ2-3|TRBV6-1|16|NA
CASSEQVGAYTDTQYF
TGTGCCAGCAGTGAACAGGTGGGGGCCTACACAGATACACAGTATTTT
>NA|TRBJ2-1|TRBV30|15|TRBD2
CACRLAARSYNEQFF
TGTGCCTGCCGACTAGCGGCGCGCTCCTACAATGAGCAGTTCTTC
>many|TRBJ2-3|TRBV5-5|14|NA
CASSLQGRTDTQYF
TGCGCCAGCAGCTTGCAGGGGAGGACAGATACGCAGTATTTT
>NA|TRBJ2-5|TRBV11-2|15|NA
CASSLPYRVQETQYF
TGTGCCAGCAGCTTACCTTACAGGGTTCAAGAGACCCAGTACTTC
>NA|TRBJ2-2|TRBV4-1|15|TRBD1
CASSQQPTGFGELFF
TGCGCCAGCAGCCAACAACCGACAGGGTTTGGGGAGCTGTTTTTT
>once|TRBJ2-1|TRBV18|15|NA
CASSPFGVDRDKQFF
TGTGCCAGCTCACCGTTTGGAGTGGACAGAGACAAGCAGTTCTTC